This entry is about one TCR beta chain. Its antigen is as yet unknown. Then a second PCR, running about 6 to 11 cycles, was carried out with a sample-barcoded 5' primer and a J-beta primer mix. TCRdb reprocessed the 5' RACE reads with MiXCR, giving one entry per CDR3 protein. The sample holds under 800,000 distinct CDR3 sequences; around a fifth are singletons and the top ten take approximately 3.6%. The record originates from a study of blood T cells in healthy people across ages. Overall study findings and caveats: Greater diversity and more naive CD4+ cells were seen in long-lived donors than in aged donors. CMV status of donors was unknown, possibly confounding expanded clonotype changes.

This CDR3 region has 16 residues. Looked up from germline, CDR1 is SGHRS and CDR2 is YFSETQ. Trimming took 4 bases from V and 0 from J, leaving 16 bases between them. Input material: blood. This receptor was identified in a man in his sixties or seventies in good health. The chain uses TRBV5-1 and TRBJ2-5, with TRBD2 as a possible D gene (5 bases). The CDR3 loop reads CASSPGDRVHQETQYF. CDR3 DNA sequence: TGCGCCAGCAGCCCCGGGGATAGGGTCCACCAAGAGACCCAGTACTTC.